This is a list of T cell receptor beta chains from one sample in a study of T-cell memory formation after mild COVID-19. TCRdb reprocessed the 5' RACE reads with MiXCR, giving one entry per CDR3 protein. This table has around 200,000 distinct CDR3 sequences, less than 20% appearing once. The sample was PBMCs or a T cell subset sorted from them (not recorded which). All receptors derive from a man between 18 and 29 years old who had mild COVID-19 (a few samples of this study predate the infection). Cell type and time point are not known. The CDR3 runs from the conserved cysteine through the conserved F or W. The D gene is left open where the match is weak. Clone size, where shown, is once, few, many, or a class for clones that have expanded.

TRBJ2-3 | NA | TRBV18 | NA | CASSTGSTDTQYF | TGTGCCAGCTCAACAGGGTCCACAGATACGCAGTATTTT
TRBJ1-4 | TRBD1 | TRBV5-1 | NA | CASSVTGNEKLFF | TGCGCCAGCAGCGTGACAGGGAACGAAAAACTGTTTTTT
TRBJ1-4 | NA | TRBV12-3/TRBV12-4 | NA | CASSFGPQTGATNEKLFF | TGTGCCAGCAGTTTTGGTCCTCAAACAGGAGCAACTAATGAAAAACTGTTTTTT
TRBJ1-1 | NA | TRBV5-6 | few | CASSFLGGLDTEAFF | TGTGCCAGCAGCTTCCTTGGGGGCTTGGACACTGAAGCTTTCTTT
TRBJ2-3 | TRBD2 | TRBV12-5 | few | CASGLVLAGDTDTQYF | TGTGCTAGTGGTTTGGTACTAGCGGGGGACACAGATACGCAGTATTTT
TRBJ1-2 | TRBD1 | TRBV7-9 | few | CASSRGQGPYGYTF | TGTGCCAGCAGCCGCGGACAGGGCCCCTATGGCTACACCTTC
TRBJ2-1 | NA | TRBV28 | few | CASTRPVYNEQFF | TGTGCCAGCACTAGGCCGGTGTACAATGAGCAGTTCTTC
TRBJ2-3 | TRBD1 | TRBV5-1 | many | CASSLITGGFSTDTQYF | TGCGCCAGCAGCTTGATAACAGGGGGATTTAGCACAGATACGCAGTATTTT
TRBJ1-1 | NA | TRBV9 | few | CASSPEMNTEAFF | TGTGCCAGCAGCCCGGAGATGAACACTGAAGCTTTCTTT
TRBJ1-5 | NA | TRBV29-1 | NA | CSVRGGLDQPQHF | TGCAGCGTTCGGGGGGGTCTGGATCAGCCCCAGCATTTT
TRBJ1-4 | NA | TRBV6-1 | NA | CASRKGATNEKLFF | TGTGCCAGCAGAAAAGGGGCAACTAATGAAAAACTGTTTTTT
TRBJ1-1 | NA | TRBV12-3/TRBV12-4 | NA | CASSSQWNTEAFF | TGTGCCAGCAGTTCCCAATGGAACACTGAAGCTTTCTTT
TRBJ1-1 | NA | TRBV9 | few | CASSVGVRDTEAFF | TGTGCCAGCAGCGTTGGGGTAAGGGACACTGAAGCTTTCTTT
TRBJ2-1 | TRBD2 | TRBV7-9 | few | CASSSTRGAGNEQFF | TGTGCCAGCAGCTCCACGCGGGGGGCCGGGAATGAGCAGTTCTTC
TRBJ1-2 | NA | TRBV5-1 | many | CASSAQGRGNYGYTF | TGCGCCAGCAGCGCGCAGGGCCGAGGAAACTATGGCTACACCTTC
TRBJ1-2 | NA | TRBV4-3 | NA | CASSQGPGEGHGYTF | TGCGCCAGCAGCCAAGGACCGGGGGAGGGCCATGGCTACACCTTC
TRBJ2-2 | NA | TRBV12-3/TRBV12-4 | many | CASSLGGNTGELFF | TGTGCCAGCAGCTTAGGCGGGAACACCGGGGAGCTGTTTTTT
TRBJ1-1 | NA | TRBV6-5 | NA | CASSYIFLSRNTEAFF | TGTGCCAGCAGTTATATCTTTCTCAGCCGGAACACTGAAGCTTTCTTT
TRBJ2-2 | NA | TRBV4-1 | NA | CASSQGAQTGELFF | TGCGCCAGCAGCCAGGGTGCTCAGACCGGGGAGCTGTTTTTT
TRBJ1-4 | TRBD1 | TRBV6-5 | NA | CASSVQGAGEKLFF | TGTGCCAGCAGTGTACAGGGGGCCGGTGAAAAACTGTTTTTT
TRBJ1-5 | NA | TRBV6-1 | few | CASSDATIRSTQAQPQHF | TGTGCCAGCAGTGATGCAACCATTCGGTCGACCCAGGCTCAGCCCCAGCATTTT
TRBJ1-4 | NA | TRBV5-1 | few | CASSLGDEKLFF | TGCGCCAGCAGCTTGGGGGACGAAAAACTGTTTTTT
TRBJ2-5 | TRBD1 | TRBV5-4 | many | CASSPRTGQETQYF | TGTGCCAGCAGTCCTCGGACAGGACAAGAGACCCAGTACTTC
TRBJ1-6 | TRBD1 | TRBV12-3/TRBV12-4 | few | CASSLGQGGSPLHF | TGTGCCAGCAGTTTAGGTCAGGGGGGATCACCCCTCCACTTT
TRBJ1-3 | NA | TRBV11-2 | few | CASSPSGNTIYF | TGTGCCAGCAGCCCGTCTGGAAACACCATATATTTT
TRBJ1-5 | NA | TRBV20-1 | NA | CSAVGYSNQPQHF | TGCAGTGCTGTGGGGTATAGCAATCAGCCCCAGCATTTT
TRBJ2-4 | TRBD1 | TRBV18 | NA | CASSGTGLKDIQYF | TGTGCCAGCTCGGGGACAGGGTTAAAGGACATTCAGTACTTC
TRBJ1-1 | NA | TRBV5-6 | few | CASSRGGIHEAFF | TGTGCCAGCAGCCGAGGAGGGATTCATGAAGCTTTCTTT
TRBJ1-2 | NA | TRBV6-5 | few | CASTQGGEGFGGYTF | TGTGCCAGCACCCAAGGAGGGGAGGGTTTCGGTGGCTACACCTTC
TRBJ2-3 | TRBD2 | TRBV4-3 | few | CASSQAGDTDTQYF | TGCGCCAGCAGCCAGGCGGGGGACACAGATACGCAGTATTTT
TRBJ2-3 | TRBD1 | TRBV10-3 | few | CAISEEGQGKDTQYF | TGTGCCATCAGTGAGGAGGGACAGGGAAAAGATACGCAGTATTTT
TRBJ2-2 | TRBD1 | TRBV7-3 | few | CASSSTGGAKDTGELFF | TGTGCCAGCAGCTCGACAGGGGGCGCAAAGGACACCGGGGAGCTGTTTTTT